This T cell receptor beta chain was recorded in a study of identifying expanded T cells in peripheral blood. During the collection period, no donor immune events like infections were recorded. Produced via immunoSEQ multiplex PCR; TCRdb's table is partial and in-frame only. This table has 75,000 to 95,000 clones, about 89% appearing once. The germline CDR1 and CDR2 sequences are SGHTA and FQGNSA. V was pared by 1 base and J by 2 bases, with 12 bases between. The CDR3 length is 15 residues. The study, taken as a whole, reports: Across healthy donors, higher total template counts meant significantly greater approximately two-week count variance. Approximately 1.1 clones differed between technical replicates, versus roughly 17 and 20 over time.

Notes on this clone: Its target is not known.

V usage is TRBV7-2 and J usage is TRBJ2-7; tentative D call: TRBD1 (6 bases). Source material: blood. This receptor was identified in a person aged 18-70 years in good health. The CDR3 DNA follows: TGTGCCAGCAGCTTAGAGGGCAGGGGAACCTACGAGCAGTACTTC. This translates into CASSLEGRGTYEQYF.